The TCR beta chain under discussion was sequenced for a study of shared clonotypes between healthy human individuals. Selected positively for CCR7 and CD45RO-negative, naive CD8 cells excluded terminally differentiated effector memory CD45RA+ cells. Libraries were prepared by immunoSEQ multiplex PCR; TCRdb keeps only in-frame clonotypes and omits some of them. Counted here are over 2 million clones, approximately 94% occurring once; the ten biggest clones make up about 1.1%. This receptor was obtained from a man between 18 and 35 years old in good health. Sequences were obtained from naive CD8+ T cells sorted from blood.

CDR3 in DNA: TGTGCCAGCAGCGGGGGACATTCCTACGAGCAGTACTTC. This translates into CASSGGHSYEQYF. The chain has TRBV11-2 and TRBJ2-7; a weak D match, TRBD1 (6 bases). This CDR3 has 13 residues. V lost 5 bases and J 1 base, leaving 9 bases between the germline ends. Germline CDR1 is SGHAT and CDR2 is FQNNGV.